This TCR beta chain was identified during a study of T-cell memory formation after mild COVID-19. Turning to the study itself: Most TCR clusters belonged to a single donor.

The CDR3 sequence is 16 residues long. Trimming removed 5 bases from V and 0 bases from J, with 14 bases in between. The V gene's germline CDR1 is SGHTA and CDR2 FQGNSA. TCRdb ran MiXCR on the 5' RACE reads and lists one entry per CDR3 protein. The repertoire holds some 180,000 distinct CDR3 sequences, around 18% seen once, with 3.9% in the top ten. As to this clonotype: The target antigen is unknown.

Study conclusions and caveats: Day 37-peaking second-wave clones had unconfirmed SARS-CoV-2 specificity. Prior to infection, memory already included some responding clones, suggesting cross-reactive memory joined. Researchers report contracting CD4+ clones mostly in CM and EM, with CD8+ clones in EMRA.

This TCR was sampled from a man in his late teens or twenties who had mild COVID-19 (a few samples of this study predate the infection). Cell type and time point are not known. Sequencing used PBMCs or a T cell subset sorted from them (not recorded which). The chain carries TRBV7-2 and TRBJ2-1; D call uncertain. The CDR3 DNA reads as TGTGCCAGCAGCCAGTACGGAAAGAGCTCCTACAATGAGCAGTTCTTC. Protein: CASSQYGKSSYNEQFF.